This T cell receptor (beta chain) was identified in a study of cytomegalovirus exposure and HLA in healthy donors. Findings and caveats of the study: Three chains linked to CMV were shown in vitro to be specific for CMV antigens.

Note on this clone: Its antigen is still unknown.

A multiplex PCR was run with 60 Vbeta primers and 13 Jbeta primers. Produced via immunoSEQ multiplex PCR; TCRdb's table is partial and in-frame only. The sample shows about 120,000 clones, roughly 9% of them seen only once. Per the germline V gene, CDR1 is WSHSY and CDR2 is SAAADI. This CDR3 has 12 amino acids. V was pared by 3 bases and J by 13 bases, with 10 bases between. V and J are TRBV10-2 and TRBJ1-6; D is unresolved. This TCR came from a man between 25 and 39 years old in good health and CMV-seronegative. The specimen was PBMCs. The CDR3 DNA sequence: TGCGCCAGCAGTGACCCCCGGTCGCCCCTCCACTTT. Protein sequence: CASSDPRSPLHF.